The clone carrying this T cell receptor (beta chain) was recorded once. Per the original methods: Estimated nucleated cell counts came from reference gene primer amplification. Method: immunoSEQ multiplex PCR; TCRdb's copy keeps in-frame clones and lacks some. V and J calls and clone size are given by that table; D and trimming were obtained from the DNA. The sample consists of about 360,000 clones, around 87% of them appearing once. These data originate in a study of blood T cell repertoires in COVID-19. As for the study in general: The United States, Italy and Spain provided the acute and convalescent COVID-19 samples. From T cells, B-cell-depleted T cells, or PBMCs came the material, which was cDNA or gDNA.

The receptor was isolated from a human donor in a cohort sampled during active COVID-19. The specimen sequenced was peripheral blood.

The CDR3 sequence: CAISPRAPRYGEAFF. DNA for the CDR3: TGTGCCATCAGTCCGAGGGCACCCCGATACGGGGAAGCTTTCTTT. The chain is built from TRBV10-3 and TRBJ1-1, with no clear D. Trimming stripped 5 bases from V and 8 bases from J, with 21 bases between. CDR1 and CDR2 (germline): ENHRY, SYGVKD. This CDR3 is built from 15 residues.